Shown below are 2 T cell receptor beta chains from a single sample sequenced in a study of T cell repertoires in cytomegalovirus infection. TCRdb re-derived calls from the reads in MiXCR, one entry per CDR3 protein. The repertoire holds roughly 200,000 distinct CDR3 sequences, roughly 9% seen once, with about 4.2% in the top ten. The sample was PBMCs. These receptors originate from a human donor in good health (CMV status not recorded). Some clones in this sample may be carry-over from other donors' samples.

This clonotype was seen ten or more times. The CDR3 nucleotides are TGCGCCAGCAGCCAAAGCCCTTGGACAGGGGACGAGCAGTACTTC. Translation: CASSQSPWTGDEQYF. This chain connects TRBV4-3 to TRBJ2-7, with 9 bases that match TRBD1. The CDR3 spans 15 residues. Trimming cost V 2 bases and J 5 bases; bases outside gene matches: 7. Germline-derived CDR1 and CDR2 are LGHNA and YSLEER.

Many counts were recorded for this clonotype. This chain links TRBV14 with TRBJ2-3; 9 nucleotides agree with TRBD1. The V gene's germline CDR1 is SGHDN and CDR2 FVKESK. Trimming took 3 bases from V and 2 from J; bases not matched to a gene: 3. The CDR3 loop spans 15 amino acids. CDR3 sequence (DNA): TGTGCCAGCAGCCAGTGGGACAGGGCCACAGATACGCAGTATTTT. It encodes CASSQWDRATDTQYF.